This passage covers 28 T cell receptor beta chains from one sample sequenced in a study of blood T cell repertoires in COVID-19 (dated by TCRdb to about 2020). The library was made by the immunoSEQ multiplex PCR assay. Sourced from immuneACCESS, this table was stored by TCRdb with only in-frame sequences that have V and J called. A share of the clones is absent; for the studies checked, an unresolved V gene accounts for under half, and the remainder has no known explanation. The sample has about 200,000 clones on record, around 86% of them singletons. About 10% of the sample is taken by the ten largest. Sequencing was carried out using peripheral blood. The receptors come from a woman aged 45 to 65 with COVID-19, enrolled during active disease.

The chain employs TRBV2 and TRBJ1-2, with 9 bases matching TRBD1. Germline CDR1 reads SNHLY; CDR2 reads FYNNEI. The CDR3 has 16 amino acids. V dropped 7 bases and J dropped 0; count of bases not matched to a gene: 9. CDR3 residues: CASIRTGVGANYGYTF. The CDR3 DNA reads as TGTGCCAGCATTAGGACAGGGGTAGGAGCTAACTATGGCTACACCTTC.

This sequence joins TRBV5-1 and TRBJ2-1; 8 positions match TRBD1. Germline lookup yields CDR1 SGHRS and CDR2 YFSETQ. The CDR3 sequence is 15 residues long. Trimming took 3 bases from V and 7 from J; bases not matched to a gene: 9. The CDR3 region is CASSSSPGGGNEQFF. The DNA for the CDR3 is TGCGCCAGCAGCTCCTCACCAGGGGGCGGTAATGAGCAGTTCTTC.

The CDR3 bases are TGTGCCAGCAACCCCTCCGCACAGGGGGCGGGAGAGACCCAGTACTTC. It yields the protein CASNPSAQGAGETQYF. This chain uses TRBV28 with TRBJ2-5, with 9 nucleotides matching TRBD1. The trim removed 7 bases at V and 4 bases at J, leaving 13 bases unmatched. Germline V gene data show CDR1 as MDHEN and CDR2 as SYDVKM. The CDR3 contains 16 residues.

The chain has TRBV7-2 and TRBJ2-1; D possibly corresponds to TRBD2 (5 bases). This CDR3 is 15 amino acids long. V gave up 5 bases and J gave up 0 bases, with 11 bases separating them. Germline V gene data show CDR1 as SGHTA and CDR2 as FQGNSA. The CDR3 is CASSREGVSYNEQFF. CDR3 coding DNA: TGTGCCAGCAGCAGAGAGGGTGTCTCCTACAATGAGCAGTTCTTC. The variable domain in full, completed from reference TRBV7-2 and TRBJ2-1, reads GAGVSQSPSNKVTEKGKDVELRCDPISGHTALYWYRQSLGQGLEFLIYFQGNSAPDKSGLPSDRFSAERTGGSVSTLTIQRTQQEDSAVYLCASSREGVSYNEQFFGPGTRLTVL.

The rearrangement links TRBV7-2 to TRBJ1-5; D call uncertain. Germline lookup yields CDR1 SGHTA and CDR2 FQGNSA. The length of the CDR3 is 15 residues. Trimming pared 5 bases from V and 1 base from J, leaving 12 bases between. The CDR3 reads CASSRDNFSNQPQHF. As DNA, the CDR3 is TGTGCCAGCAGCCGCGACAATTTCAGCAATCAGCCCCAGCATTTT.

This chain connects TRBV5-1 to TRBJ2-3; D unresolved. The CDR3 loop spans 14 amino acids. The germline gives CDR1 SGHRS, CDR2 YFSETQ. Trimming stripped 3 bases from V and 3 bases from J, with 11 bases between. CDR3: CASSYTISTDTQYF. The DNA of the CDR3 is TGCGCCAGCAGCTACACCATATCAACAGATACGCAGTATTTT.

For the CDR3, the DNA is TGTGCCAGCAGGACAGGATATAATTCACCCCTCCACTTT. Translating gives CASRTGYNSPLHF. This chain uses TRBV2 with TRBJ1-6; tentative D call: TRBD1 (6 bases). Germline CDR1 is SNHLY and CDR2 is FYNNEI. V was shortened by 6 bases and J by 4 bases, with 7 bases between the two germline ends. CDR3 length: 13 residues.

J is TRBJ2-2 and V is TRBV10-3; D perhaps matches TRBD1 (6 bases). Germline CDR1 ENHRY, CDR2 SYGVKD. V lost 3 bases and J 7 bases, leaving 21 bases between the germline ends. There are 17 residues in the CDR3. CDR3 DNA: TGTGCCATCAGTGATTGGGGCAGGGGAAAAGTCGGCGGGGAGCTGTTTTTT. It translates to CAISDWGRGKVGGELFF.

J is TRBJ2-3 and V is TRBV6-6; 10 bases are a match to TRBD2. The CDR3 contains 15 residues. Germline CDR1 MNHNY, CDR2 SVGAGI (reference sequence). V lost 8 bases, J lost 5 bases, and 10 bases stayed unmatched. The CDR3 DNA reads TGTGCCAGCCGCCGAGCTAGCGGGGGCCTAGATACGCAGTATTTT. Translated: CASRRASGGLDTQYF.

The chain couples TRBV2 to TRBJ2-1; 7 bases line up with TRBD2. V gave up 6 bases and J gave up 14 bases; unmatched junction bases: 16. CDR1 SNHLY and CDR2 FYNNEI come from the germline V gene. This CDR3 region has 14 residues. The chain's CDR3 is CASRRASGAPGEFF. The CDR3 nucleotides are TGTGCCAGCAGGAGGGCCAGCGGGGCCCCGGGGGAGTTCTTC.

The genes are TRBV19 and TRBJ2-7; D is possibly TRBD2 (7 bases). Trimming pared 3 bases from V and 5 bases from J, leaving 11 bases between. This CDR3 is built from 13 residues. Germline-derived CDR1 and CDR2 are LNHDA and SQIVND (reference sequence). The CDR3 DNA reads TGTGCCAGTAGTATTAGGGGGGGCCACGAGCAGTACGTC. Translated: CASSIRGGHEQYV.

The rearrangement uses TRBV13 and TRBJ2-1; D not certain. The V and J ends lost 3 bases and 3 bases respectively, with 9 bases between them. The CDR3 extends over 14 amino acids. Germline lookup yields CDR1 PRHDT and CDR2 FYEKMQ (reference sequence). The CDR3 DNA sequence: TGTGCCAGCAGCTTTTCCTCGTACTACAATGAGCAGTTCTTC. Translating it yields CASSFSSYYNEQFF.

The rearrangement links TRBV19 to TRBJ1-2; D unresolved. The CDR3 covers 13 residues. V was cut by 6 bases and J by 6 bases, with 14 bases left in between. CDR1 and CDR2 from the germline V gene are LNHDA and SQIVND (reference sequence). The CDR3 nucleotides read TGTGCCAGTAGCCCCGGAGGGTTACATGGCTACACCTTC. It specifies CASSPGGLHGYTF.

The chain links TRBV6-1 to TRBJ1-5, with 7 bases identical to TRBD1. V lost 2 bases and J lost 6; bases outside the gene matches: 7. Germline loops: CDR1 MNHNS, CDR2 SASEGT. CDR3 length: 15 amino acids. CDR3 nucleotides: TGTGCCAGCAGTGAACCTGGGACAGTCTCTCAGCCCCAGCATTTT. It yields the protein CASSEPGTVSQPQHF.

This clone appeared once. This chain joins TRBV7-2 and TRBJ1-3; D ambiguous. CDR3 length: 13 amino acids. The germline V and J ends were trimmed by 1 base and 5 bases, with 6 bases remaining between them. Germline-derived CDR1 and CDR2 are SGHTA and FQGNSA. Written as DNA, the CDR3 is TGTGCCAGCAGCTTAGACAATAGAAACACCATATATTTT. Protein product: CASSLDNRNTIYF.

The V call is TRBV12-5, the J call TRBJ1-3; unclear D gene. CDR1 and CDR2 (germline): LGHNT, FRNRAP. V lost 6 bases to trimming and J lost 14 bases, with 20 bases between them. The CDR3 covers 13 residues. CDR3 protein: CASGPPRNPHLYF. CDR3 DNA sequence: TGTGCTAGTGGACCACCTAGGAATCCGCACCTATATTTT.

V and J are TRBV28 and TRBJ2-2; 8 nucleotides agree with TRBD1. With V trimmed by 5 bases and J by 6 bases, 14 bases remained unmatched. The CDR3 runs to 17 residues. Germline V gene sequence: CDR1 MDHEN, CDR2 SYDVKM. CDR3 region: CASSLLVDRVRAGELFF. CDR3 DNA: TGTGCCAGCAGTCTCCTCGTGGACAGGGTTCGGGCCGGGGAGCTGTTTTTT.

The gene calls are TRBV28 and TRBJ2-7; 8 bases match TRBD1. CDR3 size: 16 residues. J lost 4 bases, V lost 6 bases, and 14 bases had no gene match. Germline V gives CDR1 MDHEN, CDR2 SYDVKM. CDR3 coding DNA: TGTGCCAGCAGCCCTTATCCCGGGACAGGCTTATACGAGCAGTACTTC. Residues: CASSPYPGTGLYEQYF.

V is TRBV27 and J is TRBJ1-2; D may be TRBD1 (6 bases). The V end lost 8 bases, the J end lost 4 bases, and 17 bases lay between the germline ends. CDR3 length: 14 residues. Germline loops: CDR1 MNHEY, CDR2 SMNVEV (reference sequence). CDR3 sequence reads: CASHPTGLRYGYTF. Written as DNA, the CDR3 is TGTGCCAGCCACCCCACAGGGCTCCGCTATGGCTACACCTTC.

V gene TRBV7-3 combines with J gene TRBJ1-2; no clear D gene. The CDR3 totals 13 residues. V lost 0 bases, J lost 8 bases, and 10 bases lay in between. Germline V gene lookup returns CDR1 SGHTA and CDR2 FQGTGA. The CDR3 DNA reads TGTGCCAGCAGCTTAACCCGGGCGGGGGGCTACACCTTC. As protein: CASSLTRAGGYTF. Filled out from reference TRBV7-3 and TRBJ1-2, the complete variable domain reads GAGVSQTPSNKVTEKGKYVELRCDPISGHTALYWYRQSLGQGPEFLIYFQGTGAADDSGLPNDRFFAVRPEGSVSTLKIQRTERGDSAVYLCASSLTRAGGYTFGSGTRLTVV.

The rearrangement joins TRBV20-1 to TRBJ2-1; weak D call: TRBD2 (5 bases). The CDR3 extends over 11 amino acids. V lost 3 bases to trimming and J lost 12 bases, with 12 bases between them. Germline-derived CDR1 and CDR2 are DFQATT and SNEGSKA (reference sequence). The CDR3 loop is CSASSGKVQFF. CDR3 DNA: TGCAGTGCTAGTTCGGGGAAGGTGCAGTTCTTC.

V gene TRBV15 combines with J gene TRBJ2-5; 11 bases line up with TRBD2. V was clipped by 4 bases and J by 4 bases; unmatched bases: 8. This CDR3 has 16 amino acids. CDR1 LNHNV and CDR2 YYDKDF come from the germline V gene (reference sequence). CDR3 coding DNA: TGTGCCACCAGCATAATAGCGGGGGGGATGAGAGAGACCCAGTACTTC. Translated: CATSIIAGGMRETQYF.

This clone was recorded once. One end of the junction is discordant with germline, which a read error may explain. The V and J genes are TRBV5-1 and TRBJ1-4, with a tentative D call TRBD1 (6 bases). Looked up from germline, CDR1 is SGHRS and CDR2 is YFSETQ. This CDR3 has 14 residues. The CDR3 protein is CASSLGQGTGKLFF. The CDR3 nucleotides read TGCGCCAGCAGTTTGGGACAAGGGACTGGAAAACTGTTTTTT. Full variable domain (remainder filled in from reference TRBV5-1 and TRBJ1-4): KAGVTQTPRYLIKTRGQQVTLSCSPISGHRSVSWYQQTPGQGLQFLFEYFSETQRNKGNFPGRFSGRQFSNSRSEMNVSTLELGDSALYLCASSLGQGTGKLFFGSGTQLSVL.

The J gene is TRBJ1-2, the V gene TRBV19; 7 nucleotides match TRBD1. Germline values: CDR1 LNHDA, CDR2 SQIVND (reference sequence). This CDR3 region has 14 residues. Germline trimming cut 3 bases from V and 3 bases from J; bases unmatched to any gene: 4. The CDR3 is CASSMPGTDYGYTF. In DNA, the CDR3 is TGTGCCAGTAGTATGCCTGGGACAGACTATGGCTACACCTTC.

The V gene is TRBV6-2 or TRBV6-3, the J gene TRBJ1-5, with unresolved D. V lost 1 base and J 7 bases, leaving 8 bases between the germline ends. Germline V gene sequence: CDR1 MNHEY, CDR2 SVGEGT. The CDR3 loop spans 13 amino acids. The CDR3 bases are TGTGCCAGCAGTTACTTGGGAGAACAGCCCCAGCATTTT. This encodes CASSYLGEQPQHF.

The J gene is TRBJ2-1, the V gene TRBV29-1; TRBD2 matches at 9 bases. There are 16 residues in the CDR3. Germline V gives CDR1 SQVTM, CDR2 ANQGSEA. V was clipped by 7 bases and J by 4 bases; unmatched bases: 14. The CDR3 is CSAISSGAGGYNEQFF. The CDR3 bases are TGCAGCGCTATTTCCTCCGGCGCGGGGGGGTACAATGAGCAGTTCTTC.

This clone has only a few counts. The CDR3 region has the DNA TGCGCCAGCTACGACAGGATTGTTTCGAACACCGGGGAGCTGTTTTTT. It encodes CASYDRIVSNTGELFF. The genes are TRBV4-1 and TRBJ2-2; TRBD1 might be the D (6 bases). This CDR3 has 16 amino acids. Trimming removed 8 bases from V and 0 bases from J, with 16 bases in between. The germline gives CDR1 MGHRA, CDR2 YSYEKL.

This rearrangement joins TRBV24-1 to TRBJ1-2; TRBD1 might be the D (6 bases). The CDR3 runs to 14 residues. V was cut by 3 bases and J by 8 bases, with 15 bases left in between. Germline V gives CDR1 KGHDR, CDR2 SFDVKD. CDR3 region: CATSDNREMRGYTF. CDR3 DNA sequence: TGTGCCACCAGTGATAACAGGGAGATGAGAGGCTACACCTTC.